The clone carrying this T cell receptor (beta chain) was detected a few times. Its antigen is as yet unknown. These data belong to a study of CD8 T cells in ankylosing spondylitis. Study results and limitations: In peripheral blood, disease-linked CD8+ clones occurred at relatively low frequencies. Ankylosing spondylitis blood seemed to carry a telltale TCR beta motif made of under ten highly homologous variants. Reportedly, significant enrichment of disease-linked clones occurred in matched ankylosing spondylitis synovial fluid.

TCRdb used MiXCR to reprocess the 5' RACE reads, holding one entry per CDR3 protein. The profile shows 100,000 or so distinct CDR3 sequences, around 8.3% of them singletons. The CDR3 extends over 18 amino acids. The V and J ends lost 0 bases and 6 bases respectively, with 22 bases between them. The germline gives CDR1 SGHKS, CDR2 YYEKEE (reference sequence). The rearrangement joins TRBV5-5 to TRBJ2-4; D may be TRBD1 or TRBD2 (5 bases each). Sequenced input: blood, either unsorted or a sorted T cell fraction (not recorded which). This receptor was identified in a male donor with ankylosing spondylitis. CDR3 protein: CASSLAPSLGGKGNIQYF. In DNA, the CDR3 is TGTGCCAGCAGCTTGGCGCCCAGCCTTGGGGGAAAAGGAAACATTCAGTACTTC.